This T cell receptor beta chain was recorded in a study of T cells in women clearing cervical HPV infection. Background on the study: Cases were women with histologically confirmed HPV16-related CIN3 or worse, including 2 invasive cancers.

This table comes from immunoSEQ multiplex PCR, and its TCRdb copy is limited to in-frame clones, with some not included. This sample's table reports approximately 15,000 clones. Germline CDR1 reads LNHDA; CDR2 reads SQIVND (reference sequence). V shed 7 bases and J shed 3 bases, with 18 bases lying between them. The CDR3 contains 15 residues. On this clone itself: The CDR3 end falls 3 residues outside the read, so it is completed with the germline J gene.

This receptor was obtained from a woman between 18 and 70 years old with a cervical HPV16 infection that either progressed to CIN3+ or cleared (not recorded which). Sequences were obtained from blood buffy coat. The chain combines TRBV19 with TRBJ1-2; a weak D match, TRBD1 (6 bases). This CDR3 is CASKAGAGIYYGYTF. The CDR3 DNA, read in part, is TGTGCCAGTAAAGCGGGGGCAGGGATTTACTATGGC.